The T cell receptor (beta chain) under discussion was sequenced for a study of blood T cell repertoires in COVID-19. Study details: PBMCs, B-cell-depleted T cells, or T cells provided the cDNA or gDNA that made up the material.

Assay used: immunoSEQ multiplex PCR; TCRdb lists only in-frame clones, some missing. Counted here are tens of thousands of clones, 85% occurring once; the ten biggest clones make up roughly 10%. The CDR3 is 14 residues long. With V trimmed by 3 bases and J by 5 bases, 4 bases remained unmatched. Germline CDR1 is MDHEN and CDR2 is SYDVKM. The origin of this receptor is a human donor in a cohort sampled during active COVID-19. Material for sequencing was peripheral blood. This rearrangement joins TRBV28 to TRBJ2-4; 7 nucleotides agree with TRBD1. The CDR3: CASSFRDRENIQYF. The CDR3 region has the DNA TGTGCCAGCAGTTTCCGGGACAGAGAAAACATTCAGTACTTC.